A selection of T cell receptor beta chains follows, all from one sample in a study of sequential checkpoint blockade in melanoma. TCRdb keeps only in-frame clones here, not all; method: immunoSEQ multiplex PCR. Of approximately 37,000 clones in the sample, roughly a third were seen once. The material was tumor tissue (inferred from file names), obtained from a patient given nivolumab and ipilimumab in sequence. The receptors stem from a human donor with melanoma. CDR3s include the opening cysteine and the closing phenylalanine or tryptophan. The D gene is left open where the match is weak. Not all rows give a size; the values are once, few, many and, for expanded clones, a class.

V	J	D	size	DNA	CDR3
TRBV18	TRBJ1-2	.	once	TGTGCCAGCTCACCACCGGCGGGAGCGGACTATGGCTACACCTTC	CASSPPAGADYGYTF
TRBV11-3	TRBJ2-7	TRBD1	.	TGTGCCAGCAGCTCCCCGGACAGGGGATTCTACGAGCAGTACTTC	CASSSPDRGFYEQYF
TRBV5-1	TRBJ2-3	.	once	TGCGCCAGCAGCTGGAAATTAGGCACAGATACGCAGTATTTT	CASSWKLGTDTQYF
TRBV11-3	TRBJ2-2	.	few	TGTGCCAGCAGCAGCGGACCAAACACCGGGGAGCTGTTTTTT	CASSSGPNTGELFF
TRBV18	TRBJ1-2	.	.	TGTGCCAGCTCACCAAACTCGGGACCGAACTATGGCTACACCTTC	CASSPNSGPNYGYTF
TRBV11-3	TRBJ2-2	TRBD1	few	TGTGCCAGCAGCTTTGACAGGGTTTCCGGGGAGCTGTTTTTT	CASSFDRVSGELFF
TRBV15	TRBJ2-3	TRBD1	.	TGTGCCAGCAGCCGGTGGACAGGGGGCTTTTCAGATACGCAGTATTTT	CASSRWTGGFSDTQYF
TRBV11-3	TRBJ2-2	TRBD1	many	TGTGCCAGCAGAGGGGACAGAAACACCGGGGAGCTGTTTTTT	CASRGDRNTGELFF
TRBV28	TRBJ1-1	TRBD1	few	TGTGCCAGCAGTCCCCAGGACAGGGTAAGGGCTTTCTTT	CASSPQDRVRAFF
TRBV30	TRBJ1-1	.	.	TGTGCCTGGACTCTAGGTGGGGGTAACACTGAAGCTTTCTTT	CAWTLGGGNTEAFF
TRBV6-8	TRBJ1-5	.	few	TGTGCCATCAGTCCTGACAGCTCCTATCAGCCCCAGCATTTT	CAISPDSSYQPQHF
TRBV25-1	TRBJ2-6	.	.	TGTGCCAGCAGGCTTTCCTCTGGGGCCAACGTCCTGACTTTC	CASRLSSGANVLTF
TRBV11-3	TRBJ1-1	.	many	TGTGCCAGCAGCTCTCTTCAGAGGGGCACTGAAGCTTTCTTT	CASSSLQRGTEAFF
TRBV19	TRBJ1-6	.	.	TGTGCCAGTAGTACGCCGGGGGATTCACCCCTCCACTTT	CASSTPGDSPLHF
TRBV18	TRBJ1-3	.	once	TGTGCCAGCTCACCGGCCAGCAAAAGCTCTGGAAACACCATATATTTT	CASSPASKSSGNTIYF
TRBV30	TRBJ1-2	TRBD1	.	TGTGCCTGGAGTGTACGGGCCCGGGACAGCGACTATGGCTACACCTTC	CAWSVRARDSDYGYTF
TRBV5-1	TRBJ2-3	.	.	TGCGCCAGCAGTTGGGCCTCCGTGGCAGATACGCAGTATTTT	CASSWASVADTQYF